This T cell receptor (beta chain) is from a study of cytomegalovirus exposure and HLA in healthy donors. Study context: The study placed approximately 81% of its roughly 430 genotyped donors in the Caucasian-associated ancestry cluster.

PCR used 60 Vbeta primers and 13 Jbeta primers. This table comes from immunoSEQ multiplex PCR, and its TCRdb copy is limited to in-frame clones, with some not included. The sample holds some 180,000 clones, 60% to 85% seen once. The CDR3 is 14 amino acids. The germline V gene has CDR1 SGHAT and CDR2 FQNNGV. The source is a man aged 18 to 29 in good health and CMV-seronegative. V gene TRBV11-2 combines with J gene TRBJ2-1; 7 nucleotides align to TRBD1. Specimen: PBMCs. CDR3 sequence reads: CASRRDSSYNEQFF. CDR3 in DNA: TGTGCTTCCAGACGGGACAGCTCCTACAATGAGCAGTTCTTC.